Each of the 23 T cell receptor beta chains below was sequenced from the same sample in a study of blood T cell repertoires in COVID-19. Sequencing used immunoSEQ multiplex PCR; TCRdb keeps in-frame clones, though not all of them. Of about 140,000 clones in the sample, approximately 80% were seen once. The sample was peripheral blood. These receptor sequences come from a woman aged 45-59 years with acute or convalescent COVID-19.

CDR3 protein: CASSPGTEAFF. CDR3 coding DNA: TGTGCCAGCAGCCCGGGCACTGAAGCTTTCTTT. The V gene is TRBV9, the J gene TRBJ1-1; D remains ambiguous. The CDR3 is 11 amino acids. Per germline, CDR1 SGDLS and CDR2 YYNGEE. V was cut by 4 bases and J by 4 bases, with 5 bases left in between.

V gene TRBV10-1 combines with J gene TRBJ1-3, with a weak D call TRBD1 (5 bases). CDR3 length equals 18 residues. The germline V gene has CDR1 WNHNN and CDR2 SYGVQD (reference sequence). Trimming took off 6 bases at V and 1 base at J, with 22 bases between the two ends. As DNA, the CDR3 is TGCGCCAGCAGCCAAACGGGGGACCAGGACCAATCTGGAAACACCATATATTTT. Residues: CASSQTGDQDQSGNTIYF.

The chain carries TRBV6-5 and TRBJ1-2; a possible D gene is TRBD1 (6 bases). Per the germline V gene, CDR1 is MNHEY and CDR2 is SVGAGI. V shed 7 bases and J shed 2 bases, with 11 bases lying between them. The CDR3 length is 13 residues. For the CDR3, the DNA is TGTGCCAGCATGGGGGCGCGGAACTATGGCTACACCTTC. This encodes CASMGARNYGYTF.

The chain couples TRBV9 to TRBJ2-7; the D gene is possibly TRBD2 (5 bases). Between the trimmed V and J ends, which lost 3 bases and 1 base, there was a span of 8 bases. CDR1 and CDR2 from the germline V gene are SGDLS and YYNGEE. The CDR3 sequence is 13 residues long. DNA of the CDR3: TGTGCCAGCAGCGCCGACTATTCCTACGAGCAGTACTTC. It encodes CASSADYSYEQYF.

The rearrangement uses TRBV6-2 or TRBV6-3 and TRBJ2-7; D is ambiguous. The ends were cut back, 6 bases at V and 7 bases at J, with 16 bases in the middle. The CDR3 length is 13 residues. Germline CDR1 MNHEY, CDR2 SVGEGT. The chain's CDR3 is CASSQKEVREQYF. In DNA, the CDR3 is TGTGCCAGCAGCCAAAAAGAGGTGAGGGAGCAGTACTTC.

Only one count was recorded for this clone. This rearrangement joins TRBV24-1 to TRBJ1-2; possibly TRBD1 for D (6 bases). Germline V gene sequence: CDR1 KGHDR, CDR2 SFDVKD. Trimming took 4 bases from V and 4 from J, leaving 12 bases between them. This CDR3 is built from 14 residues. CDR3 amino acids: CATSDHTGTYGYTF. In nucleotides, the CDR3 is TGTGCCACCAGTGACCACACAGGGACCTATGGCTACACCTTC.

The CDR3 DNA sequence: TGTGCCAGCAATATACTCACAGGGGAATATGGCTACACCTTC. Translation gives CASNILTGEYGYTF. The rearrangement joins TRBV6-5 to TRBJ1-2, with 7 bases lining up with TRBD1. Unmatched junction bases numbered 10, after V lost 7 bases and J lost 5 bases. There are 14 residues in the CDR3. CDR1 is MNHEY, CDR2 SVGAGI, per germline.

The chain links TRBV7-9 to TRBJ2-2, with 8 bases matching TRBD2. The CDR3 consists of 15 residues. Trimming took 5 bases from V and 3 from J; bases not matched to a gene: 5. Germline CDR1 reads SEHNR; CDR2 reads FQNEAQ (reference sequence). The CDR3 reads CASSPPGGHTGELFF. The CDR3 DNA reads TGTGCCAGCAGCCCGCCGGGGGGGCACACCGGGGAGCTGTTTTTT.

The rearrangement uses TRBV28 and TRBJ1-3; D is unresolved. V lost 5 bases, J lost 5 bases, and 10 bases lay in between. The CDR3 extends over 13 amino acids. CDR1 is MDHEN, CDR2 SYDVKM, per germline. The CDR3 region is CASSAGIRNTIYF. CDR3 in DNA: TGTGCCAGCAGTGCCGGGATTCGAAACACCATATATTTT.

The chain joins TRBV3-1 (or the pseudogene TRBV3-2) to TRBJ1-6; D call uncertain. Germline assignment: CDR1 LGHDT and CDR2 YNNKEL (reference sequence). The CDR3 loop spans 15 amino acids. Trimming removed 6 bases at V and 0 bases at J, with 9 bases between. The CDR3 coding sequence is TGTGCCAGCAGTGAAAGTAGCTCCTATAATTCACCCCTCCACTTT. Residues: CASSESSSYNSPLHF.

The J gene is TRBJ1-5, the V gene TRBV27, with D tentatively TRBD1 (5 bases). Germline V gives CDR1 MNHEY, CDR2 SMNVEV (reference sequence). The germline V and J ends were trimmed by 2 bases and 0 bases, with 14 bases remaining between them. The length of the CDR3 is 17 residues. The CDR3 here is CASSLIGRATSNQPQHF. In DNA form, the CDR3 reads TGTGCCAGCAGTTTAATCGGCAGGGCGACTAGCAATCAGCCCCAGCATTTT.

This clone was observed a handful of times. The V gene is TRBV28, the J gene TRBJ1-2; 10 positions agree with TRBD1. Germline V gene sequence: CDR1 MDHEN, CDR2 SYDVKM. V shed 9 bases and J 0 bases; nucleotides not matched to a gene: 1. The CDR3 totals 13 residues. CDR3 DNA: TGTGCCAGTGGACAGGGGGCTAACTATGGCTACACCTTC. Translated: CASGQGANYGYTF.

This chain connects TRBV11-2 to TRBJ2-1; 10 nucleotides agree with TRBD2. V gave up 5 bases and J gave up 2 bases; unmatched junction bases: 0. The CDR3 has 14 residues. Germline V CDR1 and CDR2: SGHAT, FQNNGV. CDR3 loop: CASSSGGAYNEQFF. The CDR3 DNA is TGTGCCAGCAGCAGCGGGGGGGCCTACAATGAGCAGTTCTTC.

The rearrangement joins TRBV6-5 to TRBJ1-5; D call uncertain. This CDR3 is built from 14 residues. The V end lost 7 bases, the J end lost 1 base, and 11 bases lay between the germline ends. Germline loops: CDR1 MNHEY, CDR2 SVGAGI. The CDR3 region has the DNA TGTGCCAGCACCAACGGAGGCAGCAATCAGCCCCAGCATTTT. It translates to CASTNGGSNQPQHF.

J is TRBJ1-1 and V is TRBV19; D is unclear. V was pared by 5 bases and J by 4 bases, with 11 bases between. CDR3 size: 13 residues. The germline V gene has CDR1 LNHDA and CDR2 SQIVND (reference sequence). The CDR3, as DNA: TGTGCCAGTAGTCGGAGGGAGTTCACTGAAGCTTTCTTT. This translates into CASSRREFTEAFF. Supplemented by reference TRBV19 and TRBJ1-1, the full variable domain reads DGGITQSPKYLFRKEGQNVTLSCEQNLNHDAMYWYRQDPGQGLRLIYYSQIVNDFQKGDIAEGYSVSREKKESFPLTVTSAQKNPTAFYLCASSRREFTEAFFGQGTRLTVV.

The chain employs TRBV6-5 and TRBJ1-2; the D gene is possibly TRBD1 (6 bases). Per the germline V gene, CDR1 is MNHEY and CDR2 is SVGAGI. V was cut by 2 bases and J by 8 bases, with 15 bases left in between. The CDR3 has 14 residues. The CDR3 loop is CASSYGMTGRGYTF. The CDR3, as DNA: TGTGCCAGCAGTTACGGGATGACAGGACGGGGCTACACCTTC.

The chain carries TRBV9 and TRBJ2-7, with 8 positions matching TRBD2. CDR3 length: 16 amino acids. J was trimmed by 6 bases and V by 3 bases; bases with no gene match: 14. Germline CDR1 is SGDLS and CDR2 is YYNGEE. Here the CDR3 reads CASSGDGGAGSLEQYF. CDR3 coding DNA: TGTGCCAGCAGCGGGGACGGGGGGGCAGGGTCACTCGAGCAGTACTTC.

J is TRBJ1-1 and V is TRBV6-6; TRBD1 might be the D (5 bases). CDR3 length equals 13 residues. Trimming removed 10 bases at V and 0 bases at J, with 12 bases between. CDR1 MNHNY and CDR2 SVGAGI come from the germline V gene (reference sequence). The CDR3 nucleotides are TGTGCCACCGCCGGGGGGTTGAACACTGAAGCTTTCTTT. Protein product: CATAGGLNTEAFF.

V is TRBV28 and J is TRBJ1-2, with 8 bases fitting TRBD1. V shed 4 bases, J shed 13 bases, and the junction held 17 bases outside the gene matches. CDR1 MDHEN and CDR2 SYDVKM come from the germline V gene. The CDR3 sequence is 15 residues long. The CDR3 is CASSSGTGPVVGSTF. The CDR3 DNA reads as TGTGCCAGCAGTTCCGGGACAGGTCCGGTCGTCGGGAGCACCTTC.

This clone occurred once. The V call is TRBV9, the J call TRBJ2-5; 8 nucleotides match TRBD1. This CDR3 is 15 amino acids long. Per the germline V gene, CDR1 is SGDLS and CDR2 is YYNGEE. After removal of 4 bases from V and 5 bases from J, the junction contained 10 bases not matched to a gene. For the CDR3, the DNA is TGTGCCAGCAGCACCGGCGACAGGGGCGGGGAGACCCAGTACTTC. Translated: CASSTGDRGGETQYF.

J is TRBJ1-4 and V is TRBV19, with TRBD1 identical over 8 bases. CDR1 and CDR2 (germline): LNHDA, SQIVND (reference sequence). V lost 3 bases and J lost 0; bases outside the gene matches: 9. This CDR3 is 18 amino acids long. The CDR3 bases are TGTGCCAGTAGTATTCGAGGGGACAGGTACTCAACTAATGAAAAACTGTTTTTT. This sequence encodes CASSIRGDRYSTNEKLFF.

V gene TRBV7-9 combines with J gene TRBJ2-5; D perhaps matches TRBD1 (5 bases). The germline V gene encodes CDR1 SEHNR and CDR2 FQNEAQ (reference sequence). Trimming took 5 bases from V and 2 from J, leaving 18 bases between them. This CDR3 is 16 amino acids long. CDR3 loop: CASSPRALQEQETQYF. Written as DNA, the CDR3 is TGTGCCAGCAGCCCAAGGGCCCTACAGGAACAAGAGACCCAGTACTTC.

The J gene is TRBJ1-2, the V gene TRBV15; no definite D call. The CDR3 is 16 residues long. Germline-derived CDR1 and CDR2 are LNHNV and YYDKDF (reference sequence). V lost 0 bases to trimming and J lost 0 bases, with 11 bases between them. CDR3 DNA: TGTGCCACCAGCAGAGACTCGACTGACCCTAACTATGGCTACACCTTC. Amino acid sequence: CATSRDSTDPNYGYTF.